Below, 28 T cell receptor beta chains from the same sample are listed, as sequenced in a study of spatial heterogeneity in lung cancer. Regarding the study as a whole: Higher tumor mutation counts went along with higher counts of expanded intratumoral alpha and beta TCRs.

TCRdb re-called the 5' RACE reads with MiXCR, one entry per CDR3 protein. The data show about 5,700 distinct CDR3 sequences, roughly 29% seen once. These receptors have no known antigen. The time point here: sample taken at primary tumor resection. The specimen comprised lung tumor tissue, sampled at surgery. All receptors derive from a male donor with early-stage non-small cell lung cancer.

This clonotype is categorized as medium-sized. The chain recombines TRBV5-5 with TRBJ2-5; 10 bases are a match to TRBD2. The CDR3 has 15 amino acids. Germline V lookup: CDR1 SGHKS, CDR2 YYEKEE (reference sequence). The ends lost 2 bases at V and 5 bases at J; junction bases unmatched: 6. DNA of the CDR3: TGTGCCAGCAGCTTAGCGGGAGGGCCTTGGGAGACCCAGTACTTC. Translation gives CASSLAGGPWETQYF. The full variable domain, rest sourced from reference TRBV5-5 and TRBJ2-5, is DAGVTQSPTHLIKTRGQQVTLRCSPISGHKSVSWYQQVLGQGPQFIFQYYEKEERGRGNFPDRFSARQFPNYSSELNVNALLLGDSALYLCASSLAGGPWETQYFGPGTRLLVL.

This clonotype is medium-sized (0.01 to 0.1%). The chain carries TRBV10-1 and TRBJ2-3; TRBD2 matches at 7 bases. The V and J ends lost 4 bases and 0 bases, in that order; junction bases with no gene match: 4. CDR1 WNHNN and CDR2 SYGVQD come from the germline V gene (reference sequence). The CDR3 covers 15 residues. Written as DNA, the CDR3 is TGCGCCAGCAGTGGAATGCGGGAGAGCACAGATACGCAGTATTTT. Translation: CASSGMRESTDTQYF.

This clonotype rates as medium-sized. The chain joins TRBV29-1 to TRBJ2-5; 9 nucleotides agree with TRBD2. The CDR3 is made up of 13 amino acids. CDR1 is SQVTM, CDR2 ANQGSEA, per germline. V lost 4 bases and J lost 4; bases outside the gene matches: 4. In nucleotides, the CDR3 is TGCAGCGTTGGTCTTAGCGGGAGAGAGACCCAGTACTTC. Encoded protein: CSVGLSGRETQYF. The variable domain in full, with the rest retrieved from reference TRBV29-1 and TRBJ2-5, is SAVISQKPSRDICQRGTSLTIQCQVDSQVTMMFWYRQQPGQSLTLIATANQGSEATYESGFVIDKFPISRPNLTFSTLTVSNMSPEDSSIYLCSVGLSGRETQYFGPGTRLLVL.

The CDR3 is CASSFQVAQETQYF. CDR3 DNA sequence: TGTGCCAGCAGCTTCCAAGTGGCACAAGAGACCCAGTACTTC. V is TRBV7-9 and J is TRBJ2-5; D is undetermined. Germline CDR1 SEHNR, CDR2 FQNEAQ (reference sequence). Trimming removed 3 bases at V and 2 bases at J, with 10 bases between. The CDR3 is 14 residues long.

The V gene is TRBV29-1, the J gene TRBJ2-5; 8 bases are a match to TRBD1. J lost 5 bases, V lost 7 bases, and 6 bases had no gene match. This CDR3 region has 12 residues. Germline V CDR1 and CDR2: SQVTM, ANQGSEA. CDR3 region: CSGTGPLETQYF. The DNA of the CDR3 is TGCAGCGGGACAGGGCCCCTTGAGACCCAGTACTTC.

In this sample, this clonotype is medium-sized. The rearrangement links TRBV20-1 to TRBJ2-3; D uncertain. Germline V gene lookup returns CDR1 DFQATT and CDR2 SNEGSKA (reference sequence). This CDR3 has 14 residues. V shed 3 bases and J shed 1 base, with 11 bases lying between them. This CDR3 is CSASLSVGTDTQYF. The CDR3 region has the DNA TGCAGTGCTAGTCTTTCCGTCGGCACAGATACGCAGTATTTT.

This clonotype was seen at least ten times. CDR3 amino acids: CASIAGGSGTGELFF. As DNA, the CDR3 is TGTGCCAGCATAGCCGGGGGGTCCGGCACCGGGGAGCTGTTTTTT. V usage is TRBV2 and J usage is TRBJ2-2; TRBD2 matches at 7 bases. CDR1 is SNHLY and CDR2 is FYNNEI in the germline V gene. The CDR3 covers 15 residues. Germline trimming cut 7 bases from V and 4 bases from J; bases unmatched to any gene: 9.

This clonotype counts as medium-sized (0.01 to 0.1%). The chain carries TRBV25-1 and TRBJ1-2; D not resolved. V shed 1 base and J shed 2 bases, with 5 bases lying between them. Germline loops: CDR1 MGHDK, CDR2 SYGVNS. The CDR3 length is 13 residues. The CDR3 here is CASSEFSNYGYTF. For the CDR3, the DNA is TGTGCCAGCAGTGAATTTTCCAACTATGGCTACACCTTC.

This clonotype has just a few counts. The CDR3 bases are TGCAGTGCTGATGGACAGGGGGAAGCAGATACGCAGTATTTT. Encoded protein: CSADGQGEADTQYF. The chain uses TRBV20-1 and TRBJ2-3; TRBD1 aligns across 10 bases. The germline gives CDR1 DFQATT, CDR2 SNEGSKA (reference sequence). J gave up 4 bases and V 5 bases, and 6 bases lay outside the gene matches. CDR3 size: 14 residues.

The chain couples TRBV6-1 to TRBJ2-2, with D tentatively TRBD2 (5 bases). Trimming cost V 5 bases and J 6 bases, with 16 bases left between them. Germline loops: CDR1 MNHNS, CDR2 SASEGT. This CDR3 has 15 amino acids. The chain's CDR3 is CASSPASGGAGELFF. In nucleotides, the CDR3 is TGTGCCAGCAGTCCGGCCAGCGGAGGAGCCGGGGAGCTGTTTTTT.

The gene calls are TRBV7-2 and TRBJ2-5, with D possibly being TRBD2 (6 bases). The CDR3 is 15 residues long. Trimming shortened V by 5 bases and J by 5 bases, and 18 bases separated the two germline ends. Germline CDR1 SGHTA, CDR2 FQGNSA. In nucleotides, the CDR3 is TGTGCCAGCAGCCGGCGACGGGAGATGTGGGAGACCCAGTACTTC. Its protein is CASSRRREMWETQYF.

V is TRBV6-2 or TRBV6-3 and J is TRBJ2-7; D is undetermined. V was pared by 4 bases and J by 3 bases, with 7 bases between. Germline V lookup: CDR1 MNHEY, CDR2 SVGEGT. CDR3 size: 12 residues. In nucleotides, the CDR3 is TGTGCCAGCAGTTCGACCGTCTACGAGCAGTACTTC. Translating gives CASSSTVYEQYF.

This clonotype showed up just a few times. The chain is built from TRBV20-1 and TRBJ2-3, with D perhaps being TRBD1 or TRBD2 (6 bases each). Germline V gene lookup returns CDR1 DFQATT and CDR2 SNEGSKA (reference sequence). This CDR3 is built from 14 residues. Trimming pared 7 bases from V and 0 bases from J, leaving 14 bases between. The chain's CDR3 is CSVEGGSSTDTQYF. CDR3 nucleotide sequence: TGCAGTGTGGAGGGGGGCTCGAGCACAGATACGCAGTATTTT.

This clonotype was observed a few times. CDR3 residues: CASSLRDRVGANVLTF. In nucleotides, the CDR3 is TGTGCCAGCAGCTTACGCGACAGGGTTGGGGCCAACGTCCTGACTTTC. The chain uses TRBV7-9 and TRBJ2-6; 7 nucleotides agree with TRBD1. CDR1 and CDR2 from the germline V gene are SEHNR and FQNEAQ (reference sequence). The CDR3 runs 16 residues. V shed 2 bases and J 3 bases; nucleotides not matched to a gene: 4.

By sample share, this clonotype is medium-sized (0.01 to 0.1%). The gene calls are TRBV11-3 and TRBJ2-1; 7 positions match TRBD2. Germline V CDR1 and CDR2: SGHNT, YENEEA. The V gene end was trimmed by 4 bases and the J gene end by 4 bases; junction bases not matched to a gene: 10. This CDR3 has 16 residues. The CDR3 loop is CASSSREAGSYNEQFF. The DNA for the CDR3 is TGTGCCAGCAGCTCCAGAGAAGCGGGAAGTTACAATGAGCAGTTCTTC.

The CDR3 DNA is TGTGCCAGCAGACCCGACAGCTACGAGCAGTACTTC. It encodes CASRPDSYEQYF. This chain uses TRBV2 with TRBJ2-7, with D perhaps matching TRBD1 (5 bases). Germline CDR1 SNHLY, CDR2 FYNNEI. This CDR3 region has 12 residues. Trimming took 6 bases from V and 3 from J, leaving 9 bases between them.

This clonotype is categorized as medium-sized. The chain uses TRBV5-5 and TRBJ2-7, with D possibly TRBD2 on 5 matching bases. The germline CDR1 and CDR2 sequences are SGHKS and YYEKEE (reference sequence). The V end was cut by 1 base, the J end by 6 bases, with 20 bases between. The CDR3 contains 16 residues. The CDR3 here is CASSLSGSSLYPEQYF. DNA for the CDR3: TGTGCCAGCAGCTTGTCGGGAAGTAGCCTCTACCCCGAGCAGTACTTC.

The chain uses TRBV6-6 and TRBJ1-1; perhaps TRBD1 as D (6 bases). The germline gives CDR1 MNHNY, CDR2 SVGAGI (reference sequence). The CDR3 spans 14 residues. V was trimmed by 5 bases and J by 11 bases, leaving 21 bases between them. CDR3 bases: TGTGCCAGCAGTCTCCCCGTGGGGGCGCGTGCCGCTTTCTTT. Its translation is CASSLPVGARAAFF.

This clonotype was picked up many times. The V gene is TRBV13, the J gene TRBJ1-6; TRBD1 matches at 8 bases. The CDR3 extends over 14 amino acids. CDR1 and CDR2 (germline): PRHDT, FYEKMQ (reference sequence). Losses at the gene ends were 7 bases for V and 10 bases for J; bases not matched to a gene: 9. The DNA for the CDR3 is TGTGCCAGCACCCGGGGGACAGGTCACTCACCCCTCCACTTT. This codes for CASTRGTGHSPLHF.

V gene TRBV20-1 combines with J gene TRBJ2-3, with no clear D. CDR1 DFQATT and CDR2 SNEGSKA come from the germline V gene (reference sequence). This CDR3 spans 13 amino acids. Trimming cost V 3 bases and J 2 bases, with 9 bases left between them. The CDR3 spells CSARSPSTDTQYF. The CDR3 nucleotides read TGCAGTGCTAGGAGTCCCTCCACAGATACGCAGTATTTT.

The genes are TRBV27 and TRBJ2-1; possible D gene TRBD2, 6 bases. The CDR3 totals 12 residues. Germline CDR1 is MNHEY and CDR2 is SMNVEV (reference sequence). The V end was cut by 2 bases, the J end by 10 bases, with 9 bases between. CDR3 bases: TGTGCCAGCAGTTTAACGAGCGGGGAGCAGTTCTTC. Translated: CASSLTSGEQFF.

This clonotype was detected ten times or more. The chain uses TRBV20-1 and TRBJ1-4, with D tentatively TRBD1 (5 bases). The germline CDR1 and CDR2 sequences are DFQATT and SNEGSKA (reference sequence). The CDR3 runs 11 residues. The CDR3 reads CSLRQNEKLFF. In DNA, the CDR3 is TGCAGCCTTCGACAGAATGAAAAACTGTTTTTT.

This clonotype was observed at least ten times. The chain links TRBV28 to TRBJ1-1; maybe TRBD1 (6 bases). This CDR3 is built from 12 residues. Germline CDR1 and CDR2: MDHEN and SYDVKM. The V end lost 8 bases, the J end lost 4 bases, and 11 bases lay between the germline ends. CDR3 nucleotide sequence: TGTGCCAGCGAACTACAGGGCACTGAAGCTTTCTTT. Its protein is CASELQGTEAFF.

V usage is TRBV18 and J usage is TRBJ2-1; TRBD2 aligns across 10 bases. The V gene's germline CDR1 is KGHSH and CDR2 LQKENI. Unmatched junction bases numbered 9, after V lost 4 bases and J lost 6 bases. The CDR3 is 16 residues long. The CDR3 region is CASSQFEAGGPNEQFF. DNA of the CDR3: TGTGCCAGCTCACAGTTTGAAGCGGGAGGGCCCAATGAGCAGTTCTTC.

By proportion, this clonotype is medium-sized. The V call is TRBV11-2, the J call TRBJ1-1, with no clear D. The CDR3 has 12 amino acids. V was shortened by 3 bases and J by 6 bases, with 8 bases between the two germline ends. From germline, CDR1 is SGHAT and CDR2 FQNNGV. CDR3 sequence (DNA): TGTGCCAGCAGCTTTGAACTATCTGAAGCTTTCTTT. Encoded protein: CASSFELSEAFF.

This sequence joins TRBV6-4 and TRBJ2-1; perhaps TRBD2 as D (5 bases). Germline V gene sequence: CDR1 MRHNA, CDR2 SNTAGT. The CDR3 is 14 amino acids. V dropped 5 bases and J dropped 10 bases, with 18 bases sitting between them. For the CDR3, the DNA is TGTGCCAGCAGTCCGGACGGGGTTCCGAGGGAGCAGTTCTTC. Translated: CASSPDGVPREQFF.

This clonotype was seen once. The genes are TRBV10-3 and TRBJ2-7; 8 positions agree with TRBD1. V was pared by 5 bases and J by 3 bases, with 9 bases of the junction left unmatched. Germline V lookup: CDR1 ENHRY, CDR2 SYGVKD. The CDR3 loop spans 15 amino acids. The CDR3 spells CAISNSGTGVYEQYF. In nucleotides, the CDR3 is TGTGCCATCAGTAACTCCGGGACAGGAGTCTACGAGCAGTACTTC.

This sequence joins TRBV3-1 and TRBJ2-1; TRBD2 aligns across 8 bases. V trimming: 4 bases; J trimming: 7 bases; junction bases outside the gene matches: 12. This CDR3 comprises 16 residues. Germline lookup yields CDR1 LGHDT and CDR2 YNNKEL (reference sequence). CDR3 region: CASSPPYGSGSNEQFF. CDR3 bases: TGTGCCAGCAGCCCCCCGTATGGGAGCGGGAGTAATGAGCAGTTCTTC.